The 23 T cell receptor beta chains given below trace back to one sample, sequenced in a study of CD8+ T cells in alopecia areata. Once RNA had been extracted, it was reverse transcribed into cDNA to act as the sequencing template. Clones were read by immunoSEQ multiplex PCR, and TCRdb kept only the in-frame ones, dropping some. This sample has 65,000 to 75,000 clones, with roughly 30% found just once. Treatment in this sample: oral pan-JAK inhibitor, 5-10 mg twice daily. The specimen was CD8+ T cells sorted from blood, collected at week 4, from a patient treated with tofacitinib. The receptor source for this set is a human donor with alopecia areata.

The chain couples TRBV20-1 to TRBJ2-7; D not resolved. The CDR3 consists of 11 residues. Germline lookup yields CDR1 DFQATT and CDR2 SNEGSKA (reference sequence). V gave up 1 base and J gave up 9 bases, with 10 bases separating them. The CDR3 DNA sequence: TGCAGTGCTAGAGCAGACCGCGGGCAGTACTTC. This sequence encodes CSARADRGQYF.

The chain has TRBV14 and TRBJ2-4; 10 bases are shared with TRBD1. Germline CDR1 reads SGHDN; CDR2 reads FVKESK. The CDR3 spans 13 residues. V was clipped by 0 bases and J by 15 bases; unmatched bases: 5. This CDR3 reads CASSQEDRGVLYF. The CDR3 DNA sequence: TGTGCCAGCAGCCAAGAGGACAGGGGGGTTTTGTACTTC.

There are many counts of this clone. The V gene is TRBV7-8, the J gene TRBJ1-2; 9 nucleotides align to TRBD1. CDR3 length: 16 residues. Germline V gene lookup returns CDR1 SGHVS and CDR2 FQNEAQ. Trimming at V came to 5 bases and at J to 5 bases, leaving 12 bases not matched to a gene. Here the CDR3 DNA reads TGTGCCAGCAGCCTGAGTCCCGGGACAGGGTGGTATGGCTACACCTTC. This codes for CASSLSPGTGWYGYTF.

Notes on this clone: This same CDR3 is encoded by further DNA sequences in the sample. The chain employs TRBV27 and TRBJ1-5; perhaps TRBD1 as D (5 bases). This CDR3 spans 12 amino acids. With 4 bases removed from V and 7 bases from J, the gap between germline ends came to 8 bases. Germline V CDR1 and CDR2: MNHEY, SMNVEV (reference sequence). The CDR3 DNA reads TGTGCCAGCAGTTCAGGGTCACAGCCCCAGCATTTT. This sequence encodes CASSSGSQPQHF.

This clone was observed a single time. The DNA for the CDR3 is TGTGCCACCAGCAGAGAAGGGGGCCGGGCGCATACTGAAGCTTTCTTT. Its translation: CATSREGGRAHTEAFF. V gene TRBV15 combines with J gene TRBJ1-1; TRBD1 agrees at 7 bases. The CDR3 is 16 amino acids. The V and J ends lost 0 bases and 5 bases, in that order; junction bases with no gene match: 9. Germline CDR1 is LNHNV and CDR2 is YYDKDF (reference sequence).

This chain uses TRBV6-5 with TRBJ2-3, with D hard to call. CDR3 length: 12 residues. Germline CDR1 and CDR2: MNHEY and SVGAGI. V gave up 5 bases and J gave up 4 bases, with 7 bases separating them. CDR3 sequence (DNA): TGTGCCAGCAGTCCGGAAGCAGATACGCAGTATTTT. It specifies CASSPEADTQYF.

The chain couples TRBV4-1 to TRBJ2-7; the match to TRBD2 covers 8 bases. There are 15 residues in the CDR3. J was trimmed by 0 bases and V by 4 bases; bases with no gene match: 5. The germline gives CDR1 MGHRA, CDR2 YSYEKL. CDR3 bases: TGCGCCAGCAGCCCGCTAGCGGGCCCCTCCTACGAGCAGTACTTC. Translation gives CASSPLAGPSYEQYF.

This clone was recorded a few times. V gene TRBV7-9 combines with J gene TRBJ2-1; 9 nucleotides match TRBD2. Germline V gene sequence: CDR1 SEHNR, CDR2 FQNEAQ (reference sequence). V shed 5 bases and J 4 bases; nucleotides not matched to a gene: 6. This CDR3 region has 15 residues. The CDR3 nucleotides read TGTGCCAGCAGCCCTAGCGGGACGGGTTACAATGAGCAGTTCTTC. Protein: CASSPSGTGYNEQFF.

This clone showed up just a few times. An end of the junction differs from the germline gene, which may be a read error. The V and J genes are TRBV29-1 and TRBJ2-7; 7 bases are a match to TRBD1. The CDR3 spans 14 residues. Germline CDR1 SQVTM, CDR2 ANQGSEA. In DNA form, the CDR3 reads TGCAGCGCTGAAAACAGGGGAGTCGCCTACGAGCAGTACTTC. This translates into CSAENRGVAYEQYF.

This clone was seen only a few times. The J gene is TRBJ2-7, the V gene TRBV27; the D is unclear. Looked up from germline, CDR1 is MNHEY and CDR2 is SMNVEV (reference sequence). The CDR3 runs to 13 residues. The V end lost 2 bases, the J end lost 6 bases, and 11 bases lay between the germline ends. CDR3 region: CASSLKGAVEQYF. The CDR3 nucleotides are TGTGCCAGCAGTTTAAAAGGAGCCGTCGAGCAGTACTTC.

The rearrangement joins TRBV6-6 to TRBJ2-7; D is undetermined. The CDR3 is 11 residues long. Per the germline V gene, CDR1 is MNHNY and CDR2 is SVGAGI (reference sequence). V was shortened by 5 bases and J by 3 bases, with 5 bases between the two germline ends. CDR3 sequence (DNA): TGTGCCAGCAGTGATTACTACGAGCAGTACTTC. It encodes CASSDYYEQYF.

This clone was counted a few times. The CDR3 sequence: CASSLGGRLSSGNTIYF. CDR3 nucleotide sequence: TGCGCCAGCAGCTTGGGCGGCAGACTCAGCTCTGGAAACACCATATATTTT. The V gene is TRBV5-1, the J gene TRBJ1-3; D remains unclear. Germline lookup yields CDR1 SGHRS and CDR2 YFSETQ. The CDR3 runs to 17 residues. Trimming pared 0 bases from V and 0 bases from J, leaving 13 bases between. Full variable domain (rest looked up from reference TRBV5-1 and TRBJ1-3): KAGVTQTPRYLIKTRGQQVTLSCSPISGHRSVSWYQQTPGQGLQFLFEYFSETQRNKGNFPGRFSGRQFSNSRSEMNVSTLELGDSALYLCASSLGGRLSSGNTIYFGEGSWLTVV.

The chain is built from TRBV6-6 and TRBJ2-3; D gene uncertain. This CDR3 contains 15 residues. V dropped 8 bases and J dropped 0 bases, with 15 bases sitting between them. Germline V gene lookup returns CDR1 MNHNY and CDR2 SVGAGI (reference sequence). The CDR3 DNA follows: TGTGCCAGCGTTGGAGACCAGACCAGCACAGATACGCAGTATTTT. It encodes CASVGDQTSTDTQYF.

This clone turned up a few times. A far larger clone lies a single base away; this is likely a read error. The CDR3 reads CASSFGNTEAFF. CDR3 nucleotides: TGTGCCAGCAGCTTCGGGAACACTGAAGCTTTCTTT. The rearrangement links TRBV11-1 to TRBJ1-1; D is ambiguous. The CDR3 consists of 12 residues. CDR1 SGHAT and CDR2 FQDESV come from the germline V gene (reference sequence). V lost 3 bases to trimming and J lost 1 base, with 3 bases between them.

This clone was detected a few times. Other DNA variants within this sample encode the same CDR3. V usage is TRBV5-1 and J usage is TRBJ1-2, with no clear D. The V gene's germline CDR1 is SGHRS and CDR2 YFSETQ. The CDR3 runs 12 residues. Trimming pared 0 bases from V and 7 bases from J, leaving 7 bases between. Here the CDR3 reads CASSLGDPGYTF. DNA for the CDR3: TGCGCCAGCAGCTTGGGGGATCCTGGCTACACCTTC.

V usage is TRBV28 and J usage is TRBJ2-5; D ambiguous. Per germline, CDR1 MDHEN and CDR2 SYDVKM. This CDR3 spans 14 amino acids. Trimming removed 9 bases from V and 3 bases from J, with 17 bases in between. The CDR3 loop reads CASLGVEPEETQYF. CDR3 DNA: TGTGCCAGTCTGGGCGTGGAGCCGGAAGAGACCCAGTACTTC.

In DNA form, the CDR3 reads TGTGCCAGCAGTCCCCGAGACAGGGGGCCAGATAAAGAGACCCAGTACTTC. It translates to CASSPRDRGPDKETQYF. The chain has TRBV27 and TRBJ2-5, with TRBD1 matching over 10 bases. The CDR3 is 17 residues long. Unmatched junction bases numbered 12, after V lost 5 bases and J lost 3 bases. Germline CDR1 and CDR2: MNHEY and SMNVEV (reference sequence).

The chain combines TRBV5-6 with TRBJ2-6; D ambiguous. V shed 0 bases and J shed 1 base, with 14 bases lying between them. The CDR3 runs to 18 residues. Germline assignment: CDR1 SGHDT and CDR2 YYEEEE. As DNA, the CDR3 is TGTGCCAGCAGCTTGGGACGTATCGTGGCGTCTGGGGCCAACGTCCTGACTTTC. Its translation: CASSLGRIVASGANVLTF.

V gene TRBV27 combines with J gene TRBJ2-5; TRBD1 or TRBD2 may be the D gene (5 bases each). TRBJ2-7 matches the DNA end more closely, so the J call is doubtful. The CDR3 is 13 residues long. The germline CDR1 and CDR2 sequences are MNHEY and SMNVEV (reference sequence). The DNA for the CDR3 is TGTGCCAGCAGTTTCGGGGCTTCCTACGAGCAGTACTTC. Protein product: CASSFGASYEQYF.

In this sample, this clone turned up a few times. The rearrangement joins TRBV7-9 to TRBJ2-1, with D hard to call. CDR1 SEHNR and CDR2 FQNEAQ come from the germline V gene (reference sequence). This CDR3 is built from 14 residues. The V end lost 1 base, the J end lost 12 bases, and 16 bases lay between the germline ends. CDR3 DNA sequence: TGTGCCAGCAGCTTAGTTGGCAACAGCCTCGGGCAGTTCTTC. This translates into CASSLVGNSLGQFF.

The DNA of the CDR3 is TGTGCCAGCAGCCAAGGGTGGGATACGCAGTATTTT. Residues: CASSQGWDTQYF. The V and J genes are TRBV14 and TRBJ2-3; no clear D. The CDR3 is 12 amino acids. In germline, CDR1 is SGHDN, CDR2 FVKESK. The V gene lost 1 base and the J gene lost 6 bases, with 5 bases spanning the gap.

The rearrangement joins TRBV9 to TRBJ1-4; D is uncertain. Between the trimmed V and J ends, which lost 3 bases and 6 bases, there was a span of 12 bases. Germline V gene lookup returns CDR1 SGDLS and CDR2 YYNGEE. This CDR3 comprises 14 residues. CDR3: CASSAPDGDEKLFF. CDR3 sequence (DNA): TGTGCCAGCAGCGCCCCGGACGGTGATGAAAAACTGTTTTTT.

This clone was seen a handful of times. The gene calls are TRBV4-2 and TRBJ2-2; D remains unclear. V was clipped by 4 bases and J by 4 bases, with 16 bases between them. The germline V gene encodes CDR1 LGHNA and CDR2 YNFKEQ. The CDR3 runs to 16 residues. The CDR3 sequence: CASSPPSQPSTGELFF. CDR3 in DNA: TGTGCCAGCAGCCCTCCCTCGCAGCCCAGCACCGGGGAGCTGTTTTTT.